This T cell receptor beta chain was captured by sequencing in a study of blood T cell repertoires in COVID-19. This clone has more than one count but fewer than ten. Participants, about 18 to 89 years old, spanned some 23 US areas. Assignment of participants to cohorts was predicated upon participant-reported clinical history. This CDR3 spans 13 amino acids. Germline loops: CDR1 SGDLS, CDR2 YYNGEE. Trimming cost V 1 base and J 8 bases; bases outside gene matches: 5. Clones were read by immunoSEQ multiplex PCR, and TCRdb kept only the in-frame ones, dropping some. Altogether approximately 300,000 clones are present, less than 85% being singletons, with the ten largest covering 1.5% to 2%.

This sequence originates from a woman in her 30s who had been exposed to COVID-19. This chain joins TRBV9 and TRBJ1-1, with 7 bases fitting TRBD1. Sequenced sample: PBMCs or T cells enriched from blood (not recorded which). CDR3 in amino acids: CASSVITGAEAFF. The CDR3 nucleotides are TGTGCCAGCAGCGTAATTACAGGGGCCGAAGCTTTCTTT.